The rows below give T cell receptor beta chains drawn from one sample of a study of OX40 agonist ivuxolimab in advanced cancers. The assay was immunoSEQ multiplex PCR, and TCRdb's table has in-frame clones only and misses some. The data show about 19,000 clones, approximately 79% seen once. Here the sequenced sample was CD4+ or CD8+ T cells sorted from blood, taken in a trial of the OX40 agonist ivuxolimab. The receptors were sampled from an adult with an advanced solid tumor such as melanoma, head and neck, liver or kidney cancer. Each CDR3 is given with its conserved first and last residue. D genes are given only for firm matches. Clone size is shown for a subset of rows, as once, few, many or a class of expanded clone.

>TRBV29-1|TRBJ2-7|NA|TRBD2
CSSTTSGANYEQYF
TGCAGCTCAACGACCAGCGGGGCAAACTACGAGCAGTACTTC
>TRBV5-1|TRBJ1-1|NA|TRBD1
CASSIWTGHEAFF
TGCGCCAGCAGCATATGGACAGGGCATGAAGCTTTCTTT
>TRBV29-1|TRBJ1-2|NA|NA
CSAPGGTNNYGYTF
TGCAGCGCCCCCGGGGGGACAAATAACTATGGCTACACCTTC
>TRBV10-3|TRBJ2-7|NA|NA
CAISDWGGAEGSSYEQYF
TGTGCCATCAGTGATTGGGGTGGGGCAGAGGGAAGTTCCTACGAGCAGTACTTC
>TRBV7-9|TRBJ1-1|once|NA
CASSLAPREAFF
TGTGCCAGCAGCTTAGCTCCCCGAGAAGCTTTCTTT
>TRBV7-9|TRBJ1-2|NA|NA
CASSFRDASSRNYGYTF
TGTGCCAGCAGCTTCCGGGACGCAAGTTCCCGCAACTATGGCTACACCTTC
>TRBV6-5|TRBJ2-6|NA|NA
CASSYSTAGANVLTF
TGTGCCAGCAGTTACTCGACGGCTGGGGCCAACGTCCTGACTTTC
>TRBV6-5|TRBJ1-2|few|NA
CASWAGDGYTF
TGTGCCAGCTGGGCAGGGGATGGCTACACCTTC
>TRBV4-1|TRBJ1-1|NA|NA
CASSQDRTEAFF
TGCGCCAGCAGCCAAGATAGGACTGAAGCTTTCTTT
>TRBV6-6|TRBJ1-1|once|NA
CASSPRQSTEAFF
TGTGCCAGCAGTCCCAGACAGAGTACTGAAGCTTTCTTT
>TRBV29-1|TRBJ1-5|few|TRBD1
CSSGTGPDQPQHF
TGCAGCTCTGGGACAGGGCCGGATCAGCCCCAGCATTTT
>TRBV7-2|TRBJ1-1|once|NA
CASSSPGGMGTEAFF
TGTGCCAGCAGCTCCCCTGGGGGGATGGGAACTGAAGCTTTCTTT
>TRBV29-1|TRBJ1-1|NA|TRBD1
CSVPAPDRVMNTEAFF
TGCAGCGTTCCCGCTCCGGACAGGGTGATGAACACTGAAGCTTTCTTT
>TRBV5-1|TRBJ2-7|NA|TRBD1
CASSSGQGAKEQYF
TGCGCCAGCAGCTCGGGACAGGGGGCGAAAGAGCAGTACTTC
>TRBV29-1|TRBJ1-2|NA|NA
CSVARQEPDGYTF
TGCAGCGTTGCTCGACAGGAGCCGGATGGCTACACCTTC
>TRBV19|TRBJ1-5|NA|NA
CASSIAQRVNQPQHF
TGTGCCAGTAGTATAGCCCAGAGAGTTAATCAGCCCCAGCATTTT
>TRBV27|TRBJ1-1|NA|NA
CASSLRGYTEAFF
TGTGCCAGCAGTTTAAGAGGGTACACTGAAGCTTTCTTT
>TRBV5-1|TRBJ1-1|many|TRBD1
CASRGEGGLGLNTEAFF
TGCGCCAGCAGAGGTGAAGGGGGCCTAGGGCTGAACACTGAAGCTTTCTTT
>TRBV11-2|TRBJ2-7|NA|NA
CASIYSPWRNEQYF
TGTGCCAGTATTTACAGCCCATGGCGGAACGAGCAGTACTTC
>TRBV5-4|TRBJ2-7|few|TRBD1
CASSSPGQGVYEQYF
TGTGCCAGCAGCTCCCCGGGACAGGGGGTCTACGAGCAGTACTTC
>TRBV5-4|TRBJ2-7|NA|TRBD1
CASSGTENLYEQYF
TGTGCCAGCAGCGGGACAGAAAACCTCTACGAGCAGTACTTC
>TRBV13|TRBJ2-7|NA|NA
CASSLGGHSNEQYF
TGTGCCAGCAGCTTAGGGGGACACAGTAACGAGCAGTACTTC
>TRBV4-2|TRBJ1-2|NA|NA
CASSQDLFPRPDEGYGYTF
TGTGCCAGCAGCCAAGATTTGTTCCCCCGACCAGACGAGGGCTATGGCTACACCTTC
>TRBV6-5|TRBJ1-6|few|NA
CASRPGVYNSPLHF
TGTGCCAGCAGACCGGGCGTCTATAATTCACCCCTCCACTTT
>TRBV5-1|TRBJ2-7|NA|NA
CASSLVGGESYEQYF
TGCGCCAGCAGCTTGGTGGGGGGCGAATCCTACGAGCAGTACTTC
>TRBV4-3|TRBJ1-1|NA|NA
CASTQMREGLNTEAFF
TGCGCCAGCACCCAAATGAGGGAGGGCTTGAACACTGAAGCTTTCTTT
>TRBV28|TRBJ1-5|few|TRBD1
CASSLGRGQLNQPQHF
TGTGCCAGCAGTTTAGGAAGGGGACAGCTCAATCAGCCCCAGCATTTT
>TRBV27|TRBJ2-7|NA|TRBD1
CASSPGQVLILEQYF
TGTGCCAGCAGCCCGGGACAGGTCCTGATACTGGAGCAGTACTTC
>TRBV5-1|TRBJ1-1|NA|NA
CASSSAGSGNTEAFF
TGCGCCAGCAGCTCGGCAGGGTCCGGGAACACTGAAGCTTTCTTT